Listed here are 21 T cell receptor beta chains from one sample, sequenced in a study of response to subunit inactivated influenza vaccine. TCRdb reanalysed the RT-PCR reads using MiXCR and keeps one entry per CDR3 protein. The data hold about 530,000 distinct CDR3 sequences, with around 11% observed a single time. The sequenced sample was PBMCs from blood, obtained on the day of vaccination. The receptors stem from a man in his fifties who received an inactivated influenza vaccine.

The chain joins TRBV7-2 to TRBJ2-7; D might be TRBD1 or TRBD2, each matching 5 bases. Germline loops: CDR1 SGHTA, CDR2 FQGNSA. The CDR3 sequence is 16 residues long. The germline V and J ends were trimmed by 3 bases and 2 bases, with 17 bases remaining between them. CDR3 in amino acids: CASSFGGVNWAYEQYF. The CDR3 DNA reads as TGTGCCAGCAGCTTTGGGGGAGTTAATTGGGCCTACGAGCAGTACTTC.

This clonotype was seen at least ten times. This chain connects TRBV5-1 to TRBJ2-5, with D perhaps TRBD1 (5 bases). Germline assignment: CDR1 SGHRS and CDR2 YFSETQ. The CDR3 length is 16 residues. Between the trimmed V and J ends, which lost 0 bases and 4 bases, there was a span of 16 bases. The CDR3 here is CASSLEGPEVGETQYF. The CDR3 DNA reads as TGCGCCAGCAGCTTGGAGGGGCCAGAGGTAGGAGAGACCCAGTACTTC.

This clonotype appeared a few times. The rearrangement uses TRBV5-1 and TRBJ2-7; no clear D gene. The V gene lost 1 base and the J gene lost 2 bases, with 16 bases spanning the gap. The length of the CDR3 is 16 residues. Per the germline V gene, CDR1 is SGHRS and CDR2 is YFSETQ. In DNA, the CDR3 is TGCGCCAGCAGCTTGTTTGGAACGGGTGGGGCCTACGAGCAGTACTTC. Translating gives CASSLFGTGGAYEQYF.

A few counts support this clonotype. A junction boundary mismatches the germline segment, possibly from a read error. The chain joins TRBV27 to TRBJ1-5; perhaps TRBD1 as D (5 bases). The CDR3 contains 13 residues. Germline lookup yields CDR1 MNHEY and CDR2 SMNVEV (reference sequence). The CDR3 reads CASSPGRNQPQQF. Written as DNA, the CDR3 is TGTGCCAGCAGTCCGGGGCGCAATCAGCCCCAGCAATTT.

This clonotype came up a few times. This chain connects TRBV7-2 to TRBJ1-1; TRBD1 aligns across 7 bases. V lost 5 bases to trimming and J lost 1 base; unmatched junction nucleotides: 7. This CDR3 region has 15 residues. CDR1 SGHTA and CDR2 FQGNSA come from the germline V gene. The CDR3 reads CASSKQGQPNTEAFF. CDR3 sequence (DNA): TGTGCCAGCAGCAAACAGGGACAGCCGAACACTGAAGCTTTCTTT.

CDR3 loop: CASSLPITGTTTYEQYF. Written as DNA, the CDR3 is TGTGCCAGCAGCTTACCCATTACCGGGACTACCACCTACGAGCAGTACTTC. The rearrangement uses TRBV7-9 and TRBJ2-7; TRBD2 agrees at 7 bases. This CDR3 contains 17 residues. Germline V gene data show CDR1 as SEHNR and CDR2 as FQNEAQ (reference sequence). J lost 2 bases, V lost 2 bases, and 12 bases had no gene match.

The V call is TRBV6-2 or TRBV6-3, the J call TRBJ2-2, with TRBD2 matching over 11 bases. Trimming took 5 bases from V and 4 from J; bases not matched to a gene: 9. The CDR3 is 17 amino acids. The germline V gene encodes CDR1 MNHEY and CDR2 SVGEGT. The DNA for the CDR3 is TGTGCCAGCAGTACACTTAGCGGGAGGGCCCCCACCGGGGAGCTGTTTTTT. Amino acid sequence: CASSTLSGRAPTGELFF.

This clonotype was observed a few times. The rearrangement joins TRBV7-2 to TRBJ2-1, with 10 nucleotides matching TRBD2. The germline V gene has CDR1 SGHTA and CDR2 FQGNSA. This CDR3 has 16 amino acids. Trimming took 1 base from V and 8 from J; bases not matched to a gene: 8. For the CDR3, the DNA is TGTGCCAGCAGCTTAGTCGGAGCGGGGGGGCTAGATGAGCAGTTCTTC. It specifies CASSLVGAGGLDEQFF.

V and J are TRBV7-2 and TRBJ1-1; unclear D gene. CDR3 size: 14 residues. Per the germline V gene, CDR1 is SGHTA and CDR2 is FQGNSA. Trimming cost V 1 base and J 1 base, with 7 bases left between them. CDR3 sequence (DNA): TGTGCCAGCAGCTTAGATATCCCGAACACTGAAGCTTTCTTT. Translating it yields CASSLDIPNTEAFF.

This clonotype was found a few times. This rearrangement joins TRBV7-9 to TRBJ2-6; TRBD1 matches 7 bases. V gave up 5 bases and J gave up 3 bases; unmatched junction bases: 4. CDR1 is SEHNR, CDR2 FQNEAQ, per germline (reference sequence). The length of the CDR3 is 15 residues. The CDR3 region has the DNA TGTGCCAGCAGCGACACAGGGGTTGGGGCCAACGTCCTGACTTTC. It translates to CASSDTGVGANVLTF.

This clonotype was recorded a few times. V gene TRBV15 combines with J gene TRBJ2-7; D remains ambiguous. This CDR3 comprises 13 residues. Germline assignment: CDR1 LNHNV and CDR2 YYDKDF (reference sequence). Trimming cost V 5 bases and J 10 bases, with 18 bases left between them. The CDR3 here is CATSGYNGLDQYF. The DNA for the CDR3 is TGTGCCACCAGCGGATACAATGGGTTAGATCAGTACTTC.

CDR3 region: CASSFASGANVLTF. In DNA, the CDR3 is TGTGCCAGCAGCTTTGCCTCTGGGGCCAACGTCCTGACTTTC. This chain connects TRBV7-2 to TRBJ2-6; D unclear. Germline loops: CDR1 SGHTA, CDR2 FQGNSA. V was trimmed by 3 bases and J by 0 bases, leaving 3 bases between them. This CDR3 is 14 amino acids long.

This chain connects TRBV4-1 to TRBJ1-1, with D possibly matching TRBD1 (6 bases). Germline assignment: CDR1 MGHRA and CDR2 YSYEKL. V gave up 0 bases and J gave up 1 base, with 6 bases separating them. This CDR3 is built from 14 residues. CDR3 DNA sequence: TGCGCCAGCAGCCAAGAAGGGGGGAACACTGAAGCTTTCTTT. It encodes CASSQEGGNTEAFF.

The sample holds one count of this clonotype. One end of the junction does not line up with germline, which may come from a read error. The rearrangement uses TRBV5-5 and TRBJ2-7; D might be TRBD1 (6 bases). The CDR3 spans 13 residues. Germline V lookup: CDR1 SGHKS, CDR2 YYEKEE (reference sequence). CDR3 in amino acids: CASILRQVTEQYF. CDR3 bases: TGTGCCAGCATCTTGAGACAGGTGACCGAGCAGTACTTC.

The table lists this clonotype with many counts. This chain links TRBV4-1 with TRBJ2-2, with D tentatively TRBD1 or TRBD2 (5 bases each). V lost 0 bases to trimming and J lost 5 bases, with 7 bases between them. This CDR3 contains 14 residues. Germline CDR1 and CDR2: MGHRA and YSYEKL. CDR3 sequence reads: CASSQEGRTGELFF. The CDR3 DNA reads TGCGCCAGCAGCCAAGAGGGACGTACCGGGGAGCTGTTTTTT.

This clonotype was found a few times. The chain links TRBV7-2 to TRBJ2-1; D gene unclear. CDR3 size: 16 residues. Trimming removed 2 bases at V and 9 bases at J, with 20 bases between. Germline CDR1 reads SGHTA; CDR2 reads FQGNSA. For the CDR3, the DNA is TGTGCCAGCAGCTTATTTCAGGCAATCCCGGTCGGTGAGCAGTTCTTC. Translation: CASSLFQAIPVGEQFF.

This rearrangement joins TRBV19 to TRBJ1-5; D call uncertain. The germline V and J ends were trimmed by 3 bases and 6 bases, with 9 bases remaining between them. The CDR3 is 13 amino acids. Looked up from germline, CDR1 is LNHDA and CDR2 is SQIVND (reference sequence). This CDR3 reads CASSIRLGQPQHF. As DNA, the CDR3 is TGTGCCAGTAGTATCAGATTAGGTCAGCCCCAGCATTTT.

Details on this clonotype: Relative to the germline gene, one junction end is altered; a read error may explain this. This chain uses TRBV27 with TRBJ2-5; D perhaps matches TRBD1 (8 bases). The CDR3 has 15 residues. Germline V gives CDR1 MNHEY, CDR2 SMNVEV (reference sequence). CDR3 amino acids: CDSGKTGAYQETQYF. CDR3 nucleotides: TGTGACAGCGGGAAGACAGGGGCTTACCAAGAGACCCAGTACTTC.

The gene calls are TRBV4-3 and TRBJ2-5; 12 nucleotides match TRBD1. The CDR3 consists of 17 residues. Germline values: CDR1 LGHNA, CDR2 YSLEER. Trimming removed 1 base from V and 5 bases from J; junction bases left unmatched: 8. In nucleotides, the CDR3 is TGCGCCAGCAGCCAAGGCGATTGGGACAGGGGGCAGGAGACCCAGTACTTC. Translating it yields CASSQGDWDRGQETQYF.

The genes are TRBV2 and TRBJ1-2; perhaps TRBD1 as D (5 bases). Germline values: CDR1 SNHLY, CDR2 FYNNEI. Deletions cut 6 bases from V and 8 bases from J, with 19 bases between. The CDR3 extends over 14 amino acids. The CDR3 nucleotides read TGTGCCAGCAGACAACCGGGACGAACAGTGGGCTACACCTTC. Translating gives CASRQPGRTVGYTF. Based on the CDR3 plus reference TRBV2 and TRBJ1-2, the full variable domain is EPEVTQTPSHQVTQMGQEVILRCVPISNHLYFYWYRQILGQKVEFLVSFYNNEISEKSEIFDDQFSVERPDGSNFTLKIRSTKLEDSAMYFCASRQPGRTVGYTFGSGTRLTVV.

A few counts support this clonotype. The chain recombines TRBV7-2 with TRBJ1-6; D might be TRBD1 (6 bases). V shed 3 bases and J shed 3 bases, with 12 bases lying between them. This CDR3 is 16 amino acids long. The germline V gene has CDR1 SGHTA and CDR2 FQGNSA. CDR3 nucleotides: TGTGCCAGCAGCTTCCTTACAGGGTTCTATAATTCACCCCTCCACTTT. This codes for CASSFLTGFYNSPLHF.